This record covers a single T cell receptor (beta chain). This sample is drawn from a study of blood T cell repertoires in COVID-19. Study at large: Samples representing acute and convalescent COVID-19 were sourced from the United States, Italy and Spain. T cells, B-cell-depleted T cells, or PBMCs provided the cDNA or gDNA that served as material.

Original handling: Amplified reference gene primers provided the basis for estimating nucleated cell counts. Clones were sequenced by immunoSEQ multiplex PCR, and TCRdb holds only the in-frame ones, with some missing. D and trimming come from the DNA, and the V and J calls and clone size come from that table. The sample includes roughly 100,000 clones, about four fifths of them seen just once. CDR1 and CDR2 from the germline V gene are GTSNPN and SVGIG (reference sequence). The CDR3 contains 14 residues. The ends were cut back, 0 bases at V and 7 bases at J, with 12 bases in the middle. The chain joins TRBV30 to TRBJ2-2; maybe TRBD1 (6 bases). The sample taken for sequencing was peripheral blood. This clonotype was sampled from a man aged 80 or over with acute or convalescent COVID-19. CDR3 amino acids: CAWSVLRGIGELFF. The CDR3 coding sequence is TGTGCCTGGAGTGTGCTGAGGGGGATCGGGGAGCTGTTTTTT.